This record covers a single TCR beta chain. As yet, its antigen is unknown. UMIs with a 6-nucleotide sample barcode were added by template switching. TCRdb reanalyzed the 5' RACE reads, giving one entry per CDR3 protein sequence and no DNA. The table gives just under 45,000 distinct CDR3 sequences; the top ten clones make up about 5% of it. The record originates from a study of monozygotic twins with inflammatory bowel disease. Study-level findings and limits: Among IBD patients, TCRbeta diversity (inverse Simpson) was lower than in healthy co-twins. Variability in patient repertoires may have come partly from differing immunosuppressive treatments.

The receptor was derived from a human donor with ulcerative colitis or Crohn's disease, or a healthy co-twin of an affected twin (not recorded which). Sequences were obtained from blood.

The CDR3 sequence: CATGAKSTDTQYF. The chain combines TRBV24-1 with TRBJ2-3. The germline V gene encodes CDR1 KGHDR and CDR2 SFDVKD. CDR3 length: 13 amino acids.